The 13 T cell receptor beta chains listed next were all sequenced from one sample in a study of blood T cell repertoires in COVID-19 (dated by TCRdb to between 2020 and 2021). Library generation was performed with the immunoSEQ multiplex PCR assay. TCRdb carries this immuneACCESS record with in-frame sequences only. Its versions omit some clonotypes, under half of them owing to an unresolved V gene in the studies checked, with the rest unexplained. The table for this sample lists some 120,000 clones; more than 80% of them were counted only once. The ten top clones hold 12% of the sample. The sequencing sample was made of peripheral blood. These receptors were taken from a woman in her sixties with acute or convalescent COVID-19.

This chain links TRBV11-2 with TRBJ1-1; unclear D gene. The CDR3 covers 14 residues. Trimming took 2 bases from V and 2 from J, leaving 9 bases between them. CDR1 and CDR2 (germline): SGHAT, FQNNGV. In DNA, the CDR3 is TGTGCCAGCAGCTTAAGTCGGGGTAACACTGAAGCTTTCTTT. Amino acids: CASSLSRGNTEAFF.

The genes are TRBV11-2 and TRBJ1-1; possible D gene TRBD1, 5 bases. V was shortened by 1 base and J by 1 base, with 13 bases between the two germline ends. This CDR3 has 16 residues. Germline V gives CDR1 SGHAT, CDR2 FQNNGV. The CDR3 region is CASSLVLQGGNTEAFF. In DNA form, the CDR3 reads TGTGCCAGCAGCTTAGTACTTCAGGGAGGGAACACTGAAGCTTTCTTT.

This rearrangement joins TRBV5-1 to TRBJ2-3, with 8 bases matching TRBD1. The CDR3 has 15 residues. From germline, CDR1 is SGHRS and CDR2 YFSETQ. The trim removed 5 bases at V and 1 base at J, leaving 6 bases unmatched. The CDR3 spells CASSSDRAGTDTQYF. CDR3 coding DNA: TGCGCCAGCAGTTCGGACAGGGCAGGCACAGATACGCAGTATTTT.

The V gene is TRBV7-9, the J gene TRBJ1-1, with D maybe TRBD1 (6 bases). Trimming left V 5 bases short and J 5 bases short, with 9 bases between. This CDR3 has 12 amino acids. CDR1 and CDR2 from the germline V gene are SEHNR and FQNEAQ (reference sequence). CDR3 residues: CASSRTATEAFF. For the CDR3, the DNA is TGTGCCAGCAGCCGGACAGCAACTGAAGCTTTCTTT.

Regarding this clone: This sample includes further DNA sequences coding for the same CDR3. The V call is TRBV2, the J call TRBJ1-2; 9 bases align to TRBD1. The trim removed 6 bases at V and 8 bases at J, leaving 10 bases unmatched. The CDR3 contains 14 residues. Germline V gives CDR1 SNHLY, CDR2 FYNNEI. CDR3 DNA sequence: TGTGCCAGCAGCGCTTCGGACAGGGGAAAGGGCTACACCTTC. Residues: CASSASDRGKGYTF.

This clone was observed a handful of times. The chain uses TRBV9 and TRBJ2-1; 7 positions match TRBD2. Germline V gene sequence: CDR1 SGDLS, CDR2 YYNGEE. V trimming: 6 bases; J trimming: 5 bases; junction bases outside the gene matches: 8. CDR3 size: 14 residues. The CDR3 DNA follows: TGTGCCAGCAAGCGGGACTACCTTGACAATGAGCAGTTCTTC. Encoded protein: CASKRDYLDNEQFF.

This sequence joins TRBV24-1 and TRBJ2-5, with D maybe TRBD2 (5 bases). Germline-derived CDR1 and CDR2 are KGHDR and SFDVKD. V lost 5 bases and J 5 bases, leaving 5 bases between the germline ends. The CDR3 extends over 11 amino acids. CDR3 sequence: CATSGGETQYF. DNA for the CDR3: TGTGCCACCAGTGGAGGGGAGACCCAGTACTTC.

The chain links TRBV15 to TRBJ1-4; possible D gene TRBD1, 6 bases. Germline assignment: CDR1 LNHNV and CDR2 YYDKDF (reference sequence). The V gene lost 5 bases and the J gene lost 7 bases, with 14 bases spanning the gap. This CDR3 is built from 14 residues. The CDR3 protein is CATSRLRGGEKLFF. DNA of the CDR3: TGTGCCACCAGCCGACTAAGAGGGGGTGAAAAACTGTTTTTT.

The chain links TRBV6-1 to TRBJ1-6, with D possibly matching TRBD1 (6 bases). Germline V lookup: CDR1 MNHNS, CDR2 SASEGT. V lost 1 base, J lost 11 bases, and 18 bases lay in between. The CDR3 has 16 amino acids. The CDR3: CASSEVGGAVIAPLHF. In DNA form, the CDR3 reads TGTGCCAGCAGTGAAGTAGGGGGGGCGGTAATTGCACCCCTCCACTTT.

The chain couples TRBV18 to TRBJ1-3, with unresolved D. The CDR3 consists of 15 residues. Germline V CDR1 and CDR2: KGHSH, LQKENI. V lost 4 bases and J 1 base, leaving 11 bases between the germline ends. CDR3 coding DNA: TGTGCCAGCTCACTCGACCGGGGTTCTGGAAACACCATATATTTT. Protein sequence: CASSLDRGSGNTIYF.

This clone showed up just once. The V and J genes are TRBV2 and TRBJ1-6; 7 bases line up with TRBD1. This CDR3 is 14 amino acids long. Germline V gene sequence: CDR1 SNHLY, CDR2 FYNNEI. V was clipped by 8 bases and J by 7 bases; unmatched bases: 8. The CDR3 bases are TGTGCCAGCCAATACCCGGGACAGAATTCACCCCTCCACTTT. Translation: CASQYPGQNSPLHF.

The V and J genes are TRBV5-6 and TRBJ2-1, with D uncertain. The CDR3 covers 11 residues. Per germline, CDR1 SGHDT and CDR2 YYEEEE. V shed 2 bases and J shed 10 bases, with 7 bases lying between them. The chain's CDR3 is CASSFRQEQFF. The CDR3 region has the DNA TGTGCCAGCAGCTTCAGGCAGGAGCAGTTCTTC.

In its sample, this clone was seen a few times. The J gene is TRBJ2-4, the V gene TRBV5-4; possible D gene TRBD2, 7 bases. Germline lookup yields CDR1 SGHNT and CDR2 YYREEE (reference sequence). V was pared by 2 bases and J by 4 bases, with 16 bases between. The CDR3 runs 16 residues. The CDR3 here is CASSFLEGGVKNIQYF. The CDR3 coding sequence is TGTGCCAGCAGCTTCTTGGAGGGGGGGGTAAAAAACATTCAGTACTTC.